This T cell receptor (beta chain) originates from a study of shared clonotypes between healthy human individuals. CDR3 length equals 14 residues. The germline V gene encodes CDR1 MNHNS and CDR2 SASEGT. Deletions cut 1 base from V and 3 bases from J, with 6 bases between. Healthy HIV-negative adults without recent acute infections or vaccinations served as donors. Original methodology: From ImmunoSEQ came sequences covering only the junction and carrying no quality scores, so filtering differed. Profiled with immunoSEQ multiplex PCR; TCRdb holds only in-frame clones, not every one. V, J and clone size were drawn from that table, and D and trimming were deduced from the DNA. The table lists approximately 500,000 clones, 79% of them singletons.

The receptor was derived from a woman aged 40 to 50 in good health. Some clones in this sample may be carry-over from other donors' samples. The chain couples TRBV6-1 to TRBJ2-2; D gene unclear. Sequencing was carried out using PBMCs. The CDR3 DNA reads TGTGCCAGCAGTGAAGGACCGGACACCGGGGAGCTGTTTTTT. Amino acids: CASSEGPDTGELFF.